The T cell receptor beta chain under discussion was sequenced for a study of T cells in Graves' hyperthyroidism and ophthalmopathy. At the level of the study: Before treatment of any kind, peripheral blood was taken at initial diagnosis. General observations from the study: Expanded thyroid clonotypes (above 0.001) were mostly also found in blood.

Amplified regions were TCR beta CDR3 sequences from RNA transcripts. A set of HTBI primers served as the primers for a first-round RT-PCR of the TCR CDR3. Each CDR3 protein is one row after TCRdb ran MiXCR on the multiplex PCR reads. The sample includes about 400,000 distinct CDR3 sequences, more than 12% of them seen just once. Diagnosis relied on clinical symptoms, serum thyroxine and TRAb, thyroid ultrasound and orbital computed tomography. The authors obtained PBMCs from around 11 ml of fresh peripheral blood. This clonotype was recorded a few times. What it binds is unknown. Material for sequencing was blood. The sequence derives from a man aged 45-65 years with Graves' ophthalmopathy.

The DNA of the CDR3 is TGCAGCGGCAGTAGCGCAGGAACAAACACCGGGGAGCTGTTTTTT. This translates into CSGSSAGTNTGELFF. The chain couples TRBV29-1 to TRBJ2-2, with a weak D call TRBD2 (5 bases). CDR3 length: 15 residues. V shed 7 bases and J shed 2 bases, with 17 bases lying between them. Germline CDR1 is SQVTM and CDR2 is ANQGSEA.